This T cell receptor beta chain was profiled in a study of control samples from healthy donors and cancer patients. Method: immunoSEQ multiplex PCR; TCRdb's copy keeps in-frame clones and lacks some. The repertoire has 400,000 to 450,000 clones, approximately 92% of them found once; the top ten carry more than 6%. Germline V lookup: CDR1 MNHEY, CDR2 SVGAGI. This CDR3 is built from 13 residues. V was shortened by 6 bases and J by 1 base, with 4 bases between the two germline ends. This chain uses TRBV6-5 with TRBJ2-6; D unresolved. The clonotype was recovered from a man between 35 and 55 years old with head and neck cancer. The specimen was PBMCs. CDR3 amino acids: CASRRSGANVLTF. In nucleotides, the CDR3 is TGTGCCAGCAGGAGATCTGGGGCCAACGTCCTGACTTTC.